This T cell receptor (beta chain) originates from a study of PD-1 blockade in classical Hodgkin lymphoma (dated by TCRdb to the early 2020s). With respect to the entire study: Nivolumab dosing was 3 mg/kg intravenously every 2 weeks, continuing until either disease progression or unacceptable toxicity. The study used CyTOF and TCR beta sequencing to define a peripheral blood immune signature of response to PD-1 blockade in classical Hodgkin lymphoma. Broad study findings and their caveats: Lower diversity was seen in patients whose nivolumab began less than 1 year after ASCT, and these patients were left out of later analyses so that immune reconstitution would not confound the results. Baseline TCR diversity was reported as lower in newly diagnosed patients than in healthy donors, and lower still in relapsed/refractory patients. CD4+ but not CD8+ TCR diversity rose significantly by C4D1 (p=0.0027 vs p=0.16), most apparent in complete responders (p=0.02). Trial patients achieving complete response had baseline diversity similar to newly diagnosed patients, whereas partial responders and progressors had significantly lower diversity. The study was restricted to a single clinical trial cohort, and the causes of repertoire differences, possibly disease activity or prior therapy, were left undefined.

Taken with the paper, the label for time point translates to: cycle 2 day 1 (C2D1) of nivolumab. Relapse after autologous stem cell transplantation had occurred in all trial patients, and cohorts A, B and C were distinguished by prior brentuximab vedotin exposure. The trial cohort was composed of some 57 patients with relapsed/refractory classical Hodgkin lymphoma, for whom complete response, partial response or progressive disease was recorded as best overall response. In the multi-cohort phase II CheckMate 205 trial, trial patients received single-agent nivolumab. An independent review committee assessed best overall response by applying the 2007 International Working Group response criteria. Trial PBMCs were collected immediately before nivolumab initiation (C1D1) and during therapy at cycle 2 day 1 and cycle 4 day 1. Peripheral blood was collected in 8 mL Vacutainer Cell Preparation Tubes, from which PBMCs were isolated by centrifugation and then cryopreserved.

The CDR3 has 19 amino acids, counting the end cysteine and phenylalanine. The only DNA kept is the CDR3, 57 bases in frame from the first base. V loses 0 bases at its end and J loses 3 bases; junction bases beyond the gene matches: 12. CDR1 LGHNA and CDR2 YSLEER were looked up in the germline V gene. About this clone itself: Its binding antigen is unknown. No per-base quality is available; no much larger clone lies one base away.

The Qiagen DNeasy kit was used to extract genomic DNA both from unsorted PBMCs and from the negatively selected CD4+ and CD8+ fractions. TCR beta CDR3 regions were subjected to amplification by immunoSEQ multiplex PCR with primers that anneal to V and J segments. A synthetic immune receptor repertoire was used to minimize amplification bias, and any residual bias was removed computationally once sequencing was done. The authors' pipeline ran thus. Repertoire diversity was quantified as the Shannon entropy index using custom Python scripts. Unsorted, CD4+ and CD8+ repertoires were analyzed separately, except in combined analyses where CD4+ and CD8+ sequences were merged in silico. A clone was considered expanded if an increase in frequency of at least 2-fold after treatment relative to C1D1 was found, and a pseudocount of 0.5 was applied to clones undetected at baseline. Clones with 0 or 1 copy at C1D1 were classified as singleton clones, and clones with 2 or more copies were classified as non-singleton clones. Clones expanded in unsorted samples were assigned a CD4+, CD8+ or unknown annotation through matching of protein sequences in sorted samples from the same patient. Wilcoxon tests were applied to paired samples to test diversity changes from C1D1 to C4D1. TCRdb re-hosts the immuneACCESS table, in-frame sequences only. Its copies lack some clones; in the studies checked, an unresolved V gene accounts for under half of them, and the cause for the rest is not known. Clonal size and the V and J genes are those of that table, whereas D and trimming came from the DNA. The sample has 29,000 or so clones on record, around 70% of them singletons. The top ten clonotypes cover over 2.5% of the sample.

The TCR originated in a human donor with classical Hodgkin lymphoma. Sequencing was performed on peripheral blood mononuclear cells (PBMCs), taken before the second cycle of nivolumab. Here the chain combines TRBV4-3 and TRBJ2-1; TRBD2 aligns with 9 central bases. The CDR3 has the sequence CASSQDFWGGSGGYNEQFF. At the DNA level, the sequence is TGCGCCAGCAGCCAAGATTTTTGGGGTGGTAGCGGGGGCTACAATGAGCAGTTCTTC.